One and the same sample provided the 19 T cell receptor beta chains below, sequenced in a study of shared clonotypes between healthy human individuals. TCRdb keeps only in-frame clones here, not all; method: immunoSEQ multiplex PCR. The sample has 450,000 to 550,000 clones; roughly 78% are singletons. The sequencing input was PBMCs. Every receptor here comes from a woman between 35 and 50 years old in good health. Some clones in this sample may be carry-over from other donors' samples.

V is TRBV30 and J is TRBJ2-5; the D is unclear. V lost 2 bases to trimming and J lost 5 bases, with 9 bases between them. Germline CDR1 GTSNPN, CDR2 SVGIG (reference sequence). CDR3 length equals 12 residues. CDR3 residues: CAWSPMRETQYF. CDR3 bases: TGTGCCTGGAGTCCTATGCGGGAGACCCAGTACTTC.

The V call is TRBV13, the J call TRBJ2-2, with 10 bases aligning to TRBD2. With V trimmed by 3 bases and J by 0 bases, 10 bases remained unmatched. Per the germline V gene, CDR1 is PRHDT and CDR2 is FYEKMQ (reference sequence). The CDR3 totals 19 residues. CDR3 nucleotide sequence: TGTGCCAGCAGCTTGGTTAGGGGGACTAGCGAGACGAACACCGGGGAGCTGTTTTTT. Translating it yields CASSLVRGTSETNTGELFF. Based on the CDR3 plus reference TRBV13 and TRBJ2-2, the full variable domain is AAGVIQSPRHLIKEKRETATLKCYPIPRHDTVYWYQQGPGQDPQFLISFYEKMQSDKGSIPDRFSAQQFSDYHSELNMSSLELGDSALYFCASSLVRGTSETNTGELFFGEGSRLTVL.

The chain couples TRBV29-1 to TRBJ2-2; D unclear. CDR3 size: 15 residues. Trimming removed 4 bases at V and 3 bases at J, with 15 bases between. Germline lookup yields CDR1 SQVTM and CDR2 ANQGSEA. The CDR3 DNA follows: TGCAGCGTTGCTCTCTGGGGAATTCACACCGGGGAGCTGTTTTTT. Its protein product is CSVALWGIHTGELFF.

The V and J genes are TRBV15 and TRBJ2-5; 10 bases align to TRBD1. V lost 6 bases, J lost 5 bases, and 15 bases stayed unmatched. CDR3 length equals 17 residues. Germline assignment: CDR1 LNHNV and CDR2 YYDKDF (reference sequence). The CDR3 here is CATSVGQGGSYSETQYF. For the CDR3, the DNA is TGTGCCACCAGTGTTGGACAGGGGGGATCCTATTCGGAGACCCAGTACTTC.

CDR3 in DNA: TGTGCCAGCAAGGAAACGAATACAGCACCGAACACTGAAGCTTTCTTT. It codes for CASKETNTAPNTEAFF. The chain has TRBV2 and TRBJ1-1; D not certain. This CDR3 comprises 16 residues. The germline gives CDR1 SNHLY, CDR2 FYNNEI. The V end was cut by 7 bases, the J end by 1 base, with 19 bases between.

The chain links TRBV18 to TRBJ2-1; TRBD2 matches 13 bases. V trimming: 0 bases; J trimming: 6 bases; junction bases outside the gene matches: 2. This CDR3 contains 16 residues. Germline CDR1 and CDR2: KGHSH and LQKENI. The CDR3 bases are TGTGCCAGCTCACCACCCGGGACTAGCGGGGTCAATGAGCAGTTCTTC. Protein: CASSPPGTSGVNEQFF.

This clone was seen just once. V usage is TRBV28 and J usage is TRBJ1-1; D not resolved. Trimming stripped 6 bases from V and 5 bases from J, with 10 bases between. CDR1 and CDR2 from the germline V gene are MDHEN and SYDVKM. The CDR3 contains 12 residues. The CDR3, as DNA: TGTGCCAGCAGAGGGAGTGGTACTGAAGCTTTCTTT. This encodes CASRGSGTEAFF.

The rearrangement joins TRBV4-3 to TRBJ2-6; D is ambiguous. The germline V and J ends were trimmed by 6 bases and 0 bases, with 15 bases remaining between them. The CDR3 is made up of 17 amino acids. Germline-derived CDR1 and CDR2 are LGHNA and YSLEER. Here the CDR3 DNA reads TGCGCCAGCAGTACTTTTGGAAGTGGCTCTGGGGCCAACGTCCTGACTTTC. Translating it yields CASSTFGSGSGANVLTF.

V is TRBV6-6 and J is TRBJ1-5; tentative D call: TRBD1 (5 bases). Trimming stripped 2 bases from V and 3 bases from J, with 11 bases between. The germline gives CDR1 MNHNY, CDR2 SVGAGI (reference sequence). The CDR3 totals 15 residues. CDR3 coding DNA: TGTGCCAGCAGTTACCGGGGGAGCCCCAATCAGCCCCAGCATTTT. It yields the protein CASSYRGSPNQPQHF.

V is TRBV2 and J is TRBJ2-1; 10 bases map to TRBD1. CDR3 length: 14 residues. Germline assignment: CDR1 SNHLY and CDR2 FYNNEI. V was clipped by 8 bases and J by 4 bases; unmatched bases: 5. The CDR3 nucleotides read TGTGCCAGCTCACGGGACAGGGGTTACAATGAGCAGTTCTTC. Translating gives CASSRDRGYNEQFF. The full variable domain, completed using reference TRBV2 and TRBJ2-1, is EPEVTQTPSHQVTQMGQEVILRCVPISNHLYFYWYRQILGQKVEFLVSFYNNEISEKSEIFDDQFSVERPDGSNFTLKIRSTKLEDSAMYFCASSRDRGYNEQFFGPGTRLTVL.

The chain employs TRBV5-1 and TRBJ2-2; 16 bases are a match to TRBD2. Germline assignment: CDR1 SGHRS and CDR2 YFSETQ. This CDR3 region has 17 residues. Trimming took 4 bases from V and 6 from J; bases not matched to a gene: 6. CDR3 loop: CASSPGLAGGPAGELFF. CDR3 nucleotide sequence: TGCGCCAGCAGCCCGGGACTAGCGGGAGGGCCGGCCGGGGAGCTGTTTTTT.

In this sample, this clone turned up a few times. This chain joins TRBV23-1 and TRBJ1-2; 10 nucleotides agree with TRBD1. TRBV23-1 is annotated as an ORF whose role is uncertain. Unmatched junction bases numbered 5, after V lost 3 bases and J lost 4 bases. The CDR3 loop spans 15 amino acids. The CDR3: CASSHLDRGTYGYTF. CDR3 DNA sequence: TGCGCCAGCAGTCACCTGGACAGGGGGACCTATGGCTACACCTTC.

The CDR3 nucleotides read TGTGCCAGCAGCTTGGTGACGGTCGGCTACACCTTC. Protein product: CASSLVTVGYTF. This chain uses TRBV5-6 with TRBJ1-2; D remains ambiguous. Germline V CDR1 and CDR2: SGHDT, YYEEEE. This CDR3 spans 12 amino acids. The V end lost 0 bases, the J end lost 8 bases, and 8 bases lay between the germline ends.

The chain combines TRBV4-1 with TRBJ2-3; 10 nucleotides match TRBD2. The junction had 9 bases not matched to a gene; V was cut back by 0 bases and J by 6 bases. CDR1 and CDR2 (germline): MGHRA, YSYEKL. The CDR3 spans 17 residues. CDR3 sequence reads: CASSQESGSGRGDTQYF. The CDR3 DNA reads as TGCGCCAGCAGCCAAGAAAGTGGCAGCGGGAGGGGGGATACGCAGTATTTT.

This chain links TRBV30 with TRBJ2-5, with TRBD2 matching over 7 bases. This CDR3 contains 14 residues. V was clipped by 0 bases and J by 11 bases; unmatched bases: 12. Germline values: CDR1 GTSNPN, CDR2 SVGIG (reference sequence). The CDR3 DNA reads as TGTGCCTGGAGTGTAGGGGCGGGAGTTGGGGAGCAGTACTTC. Translated: CAWSVGAGVGEQYF.

Notes on this clone: The junction departs from the called germline gene at one end, perhaps through a read error. This sample also contains other DNA sequences that code for the same CDR3. The CDR3 DNA sequence: TGCGCCAGCAGCCCAAGGCCCAGTTCCTACGAGCAGTACTTC. Protein sequence: CASSPRPSSYEQYF. This sequence joins TRBV7-3 and TRBJ2-7; D is unresolved. Germline CDR1 is SGHTA and CDR2 is FQGTGA. The CDR3 loop spans 14 amino acids.

The chain combines TRBV6-1 with TRBJ2-4; D not resolved. The CDR3 is 13 residues long. Germline V gives CDR1 MNHNS, CDR2 SASEGT. Deletions cut 5 bases from V and 0 bases from J, with 5 bases between. CDR3 in amino acids: CASSLLAKNIQYF. The DNA for the CDR3 is TGTGCCAGCAGTTTGCTAGCCAAAAACATTCAGTACTTC.

The count of this clone is one. The V call is TRBV27, the J call TRBJ2-3; D perhaps matches TRBD2 (5 bases). V lost 6 bases and J 6 bases, leaving 10 bases between the germline ends. The CDR3 totals 12 residues. Germline CDR1 MNHEY, CDR2 SMNVEV (reference sequence). For the CDR3, the DNA is TGTGCCAGCAGGGGCTCGGGGGATACGCAGTATTTT. It translates to CASRGSGDTQYF.

The chain combines TRBV5-1 with TRBJ2-2; unclear D gene. Trimming took off 3 bases at V and 4 bases at J, with 16 bases between the two ends. CDR1 SGHRS and CDR2 YFSETQ come from the germline V gene. This CDR3 has 16 amino acids. CDR3 region: CASSYPGHEGTGELFF. In DNA, the CDR3 is TGCGCCAGCAGCTACCCCGGGCACGAAGGCACCGGGGAGCTGTTTTTT.